Following are 16 T cell receptor beta chains from one sample sequenced in a study of graft-versus-host responses after intestinal transplantation. Clones were read by immunoSEQ multiplex PCR, and TCRdb kept only the in-frame ones, dropping some. In the table there are 15,000 to 20,000 clones, over 35% of which are singletons. This material consisted of alloreactive CD4+ T cells from a mixed lymphocyte reaction culture, taken before intestinal transplant. Subset of the sample: CFSE-low proliferating T cells sorted from approximately six-day pre-transplant mixed lymphocyte reaction (GvH or HvG direction). All receptors derive from a human patient who received an intestinal transplant.

The chain has TRBV7-9 and TRBJ1-3, with TRBD1 identical over 7 bases. Germline CDR1 SEHNR, CDR2 FQNEAQ (reference sequence). The CDR3 covers 15 residues. V lost 4 bases and J lost 2; bases outside the gene matches: 5. CDR3 protein: CASSSTGFPGNTIYF. The CDR3 bases are TGTGCCAGCAGCTCGACAGGGTTCCCTGGAAACACCATATATTTT.

In its sample, this clone was seen a few times. The chain links TRBV30 to TRBJ1-5, with a possible D match to TRBD1 (6 bases). V lost 0 bases and J lost 5, with 8 bases in between. This CDR3 has 13 residues. The germline CDR1 and CDR2 sequences are GTSNPN and SVGIG (reference sequence). CDR3 sequence reads: CAWSVGAHQPQHF. CDR3 coding DNA: TGTGCCTGGAGTGTGGGGGCCCATCAGCCCCAGCATTTT.

This clone was seen only a few times. J is TRBJ1-2 and V is TRBV4-2; D unclear. This CDR3 comprises 16 residues. V was clipped by 1 base and J by 8 bases, with 20 bases between them. The germline CDR1 and CDR2 sequences are LGHNA and YNFKEQ. CDR3 residues: CASSQVSIRTSGGYTF. The CDR3 nucleotides read TGTGCCAGCAGCCAAGTATCGATCAGGACGAGCGGGGGCTACACCTTC.

This clone was seen only a few times. The chain links TRBV9 to TRBJ2-7; no definite D call. Trimming left V 0 bases short and J 0 bases short, with 7 bases between. This CDR3 has 14 amino acids. Germline CDR1 and CDR2: SGDLS and YYNGEE. CDR3 sequence (DNA): TGTGCCAGCAGCGTAGATATAGACTCCTACGAGCAGTACTTC. Encoded protein: CASSVDIDSYEQYF.

V is TRBV21-1 and J is TRBJ1-2. TRBV21-1 is shown as a pseudogene. This CDR3 comprises 9 residues. The CDR3 DNA sequence: TGTGCCAGCACGATTCGATACACCTTC. Encoded protein: CASTIRYTF.

The chain carries TRBV6-5 and TRBJ2-4; D tentatively reads TRBD1 or TRBD2 (6 bases each). The CDR3 is 14 residues long. The germline CDR1 and CDR2 sequences are MNHEY and SVGAGI. Trimming removed 0 bases at V and 9 bases at J, with 12 bases between. The CDR3 loop reads CASSYSWGAGIQYF. The CDR3 bases are TGTGCCAGCAGTTACTCGTGGGGGGCAGGCATTCAGTACTTC.

The chain uses TRBV18 and TRBJ1-3, with D hard to call. This CDR3 is built from 16 residues. Trimming stripped 1 base from V and 0 bases from J, with 10 bases between. Germline values: CDR1 KGHSH, CDR2 LQKENI. CDR3 in DNA: TGTGCCAGCTCACCACGGGTAGATAGCTCTGGAAACACCATATATTTT. Translation: CASSPRVDSSGNTIYF.

The chain combines TRBV2 with TRBJ1-3; no reliable D call. The ends were cut back, 2 bases at V and 7 bases at J, with 12 bases in the middle. The germline gives CDR1 SNHLY, CDR2 FYNNEI. This CDR3 region has 14 residues. The CDR3: CASSEYRQGNTIYF. CDR3 bases: TGTGCCAGCAGTGAATATCGACAAGGGAACACCATATATTTT.

The J gene is TRBJ1-6, the V gene TRBV5-1, with 7 nucleotides matching TRBD1. Germline CDR1 is SGHRS and CDR2 is YFSETQ. The CDR3 extends over 16 amino acids. J lost 8 bases, V lost 2 bases, and 10 bases had no gene match. The CDR3 loop is CASSLQTTGTYSPLHF. CDR3 nucleotides: TGCGCCAGCAGCTTACAGACGACAGGGACTTATTCACCCCTCCACTTT.

The chain has TRBV7-2 and TRBJ1-4; the D gene is possibly TRBD1 (5 bases). V lost 5 bases to trimming and J lost 7 bases, with 17 bases between them. Per the germline V gene, CDR1 is SGHTA and CDR2 is FQGNSA. CDR3 length: 15 residues. In DNA form, the CDR3 reads TGTGCCAGCAGCCCTTATGGGGGAGGTAGTGAAAAACTGTTTTTT. This encodes CASSPYGGGSEKLFF.

This rearrangement joins TRBV6-5 to TRBJ1-5; 8 bases map to TRBD1. This CDR3 region has 14 residues. Germline V gene lookup returns CDR1 MNHEY and CDR2 SVGAGI. Trimming removed 7 bases from V and 4 bases from J; junction bases left unmatched: 6. The CDR3 loop is CASTIRGRNQPQHF. CDR3 in DNA: TGTGCCAGCACTATCAGGGGGCGGAATCAGCCCCAGCATTTT.

This clone showed up just a few times. The chain couples TRBV6-6 to TRBJ2-7, with D perhaps matching TRBD1 (6 bases). V was pared by 6 bases and J by 6 bases, with 15 bases between. This CDR3 region has 13 residues. The germline V gene encodes CDR1 MNHNY and CDR2 SVGAGI (reference sequence). CDR3 sequence reads: CASSRTQGSEQYF. The CDR3, as DNA: TGTGCCAGCAGCAGAACACAGGGTTCCGAGCAGTACTTC.

This clone turned up a few times. The V gene is TRBV6-6, the J gene TRBJ1-1; D gene unclear. This CDR3 is 15 amino acids long. Trimming took 0 bases from V and 1 from J, leaving 9 bases between them. Germline V gene sequence: CDR1 MNHNY, CDR2 SVGAGI (reference sequence). The CDR3 nucleotides are TGTGCCAGCAGTTACTCAGCGAGACCGAACACTGAAGCTTTCTTT. This codes for CASSYSARPNTEAFF.

V is TRBV18 and J is TRBJ1-5; possibly TRBD1 for D (6 bases). V was cut by 0 bases and J by 3 bases, with 9 bases left in between. Germline-derived CDR1 and CDR2 are KGHSH and LQKENI. The CDR3 has 15 residues. The DNA for the CDR3 is TGTGCCAGCTCACCACCGGGGGGCCACAATCAGCCCCAGCATTTT. This translates into CASSPPGGHNQPQHF.

This clone occurred a few times. The chain recombines TRBV9 with TRBJ1-4; D might be TRBD1 (6 bases). CDR1 and CDR2 from the germline V gene are SGDLS and YYNGEE. The V and J ends lost 0 bases and 3 bases respectively, with 18 bases between them. CDR3 length equals 18 residues. CDR3 in amino acids: CASSVGRGGSSPNEKLFF. The CDR3 DNA is TGTGCCAGCAGCGTAGGTAGGGGGGGGAGCAGCCCTAATGAAAAACTGTTTTTT.

This chain links TRBV5-5 with TRBJ2-2; possibly TRBD1 for D (5 bases). Per germline, CDR1 SGHKS and CDR2 YYEKEE (reference sequence). V lost 1 base, J lost 6 bases, and 16 bases lay in between. The length of the CDR3 is 16 residues. The CDR3 region has the DNA TGTGCCAGCAGCTTGCCTTCCAGGGTGCTCTCCGGGGAGCTGTTTTTT. It codes for CASSLPSRVLSGELFF.